The rows below give T cell receptor beta chains drawn from one sample of a study of early T cells in non-severe SARS-CoV-2 infection. TCRdb re-called the 5' RACE reads with MiXCR, one entry per CDR3 protein. The sample consists of tens of thousands of distinct CDR3 sequences, around 5.4% of them appearing once. Input material: whole blood. The receptors come from an adult who was a healthcare worker with PCR-confirmed SARS-CoV-2 infection or an uninfected control (not recorded which). The CDR3 runs from the conserved cysteine through the conserved F or W. A D gene is named only where the DNA matches it firmly. Expanded clones get a size class; other rows say once, few or many, or leave the size out.

TRBJ2-5,few,TRBV7-6,TRBD1,TGTGCCAGCAGCTTCGGGACAGGGGATGGCCAAGAGACCCAGTACTTC,CASSFGTGDGQETQYF
TRBJ2-1,-,TRBV11-2,-,TGTGCCAGCAGTGGGGGGCTCTCCTACAATGAGCAGTTCTTC,CASSGGLSYNEQFF
TRBJ1-1,many,TRBV7-9,-,TGTGCCAGCAGCTTAGACATGAACACTGAAGCTTTCTTT,CASSLDMNTEAFF
TRBJ2-3,few,TRBV10-2,-,TGCGCCAGCAGTGCAGACTCATCGCTCGATACGCAGTATTTT,CASSADSSLDTQYF
TRBJ1-1,many,TRBV5-1,-,TGCGCCAGCAGCCTACTTGGGGGAGGCAGGGGCACTGAAGCTTTCTTT,CASSLLGGGRGTEAFF
TRBJ2-3,many,TRBV11-1,-,TGTGCCAGCAGACCCCACTGGCGGGATACGCAGTATTTT,CASRPHWRDTQYF
TRBJ2-5,many,TRBV18,-,TGTGCCAGCTCACCAAGGAGGGGAGCACAAGAGACCCAGTACTTC,CASSPRRGAQETQYF
TRBJ2-7,few,TRBV15,-,TGTGCCACCAGCACCCTTCCAGGGACCGAGCAGTACTTC,CATSTLPGTEQYF
TRBJ1-1,many,TRBV5-1,TRBD1,TGCGCCAGCAGCCCCACAGGTCCCCGGGACAGGGGAACTGAAGCTTTCTTT,CASSPTGPRDRGTEAFF
TRBJ1-2,-,TRBV6-5,-,TGTGCCAGCGGTCCTCCAAGTAACTATGGCTACACCTTC,CASGPPSNYGYTF
TRBJ2-1,-,TRBV7-3,-,TGTGCCAGCAGCTTAACGTTCGTGGGAAAGGGCCATGAGCAGTTCTTC,CASSLTFVGKGHEQFF
TRBJ2-3,few,TRBV5-1,TRBD1,TGCGCCAGCAGCCTCGACAGGGGGCAAAGCACAGATACGCAGTATTTT,CASSLDRGQSTDTQYF
TRBJ2-7,many,TRBV20-1,-,TGCAGTGCTAGAGGGCAGGCAGGGGCCTACGAGCAGTACTTC,CSARGQAGAYEQYF
TRBJ1-1,many,TRBV15,-,TGTGCCACCACCACGGGGGGGTTTGGAACTGAAGCTTTCTTT,CATTTGGFGTEAFF
TRBJ2-7,few,TRBV10-3,-,TGTGCCATCAGCGATTACCAGAGCTCCTACGAGCAGTACTTC,CAISDYQSSYEQYF
TRBJ1-1,many,TRBV7-2,-,TGTGCCAGCAGCTGGCTGGACAGGAACACTGAAGCTTTCTTT,CASSWLDRNTEAFF
TRBJ2-7,many,TRBV9,-,TGTGCCAGCAGCGTAGCAGCGAACTCCTACGAGCAGTACTTC,CASSVAANSYEQYF
TRBJ2-7,many,TRBV20-1,TRBD2,TGCAGTGCTAGGGGACTAGTTAGCTCCTACGAGCAGTACTTC,CSARGLVSSYEQYF
TRBJ2-2,many,TRBV7-3,-,TGTGCCAGCAGCCCAGGGGTCACCGGGGAGCTGTTTTTT,CASSPGVTGELFF
TRBJ2-1,-,TRBV24-1,-,TGTGCCACCAGTGAAGACCGACTAGAGTCCTACAATGAGCAGTTCTTC,CATSEDRLESYNEQFF
TRBJ2-7,few,TRBV2,-,TGTGCCAGCGATTTGGGGTTTCGCTACGAGCAGTACTTC,CASDLGFRYEQYF
TRBJ1-6,few,TRBV27,-,TGTGCCAGCGGTGACCTTTCACCCCTCCACTTT,CASGDLSPLHF
TRBJ2-7,-,TRBV20-1,-,TGCAGTGCTTGGACGGGCAGACACGAGCAGTACTTC,CSAWTGRHEQYF
TRBJ1-2,many,TRBV7-2,-,TGTGCCAGCAGCATAGGAGGGGCCTATGGCTACACCTTC,CASSIGGAYGYTF
TRBJ2-5,many,TRBV28,TRBD2,TGTGCCAGCAGAGCCCCGGGACTAGCGGGCCAGTACTTC,CASRAPGLAGQYF
TRBJ1-3,-,TRBV7-9,-,TGTGCCAGCAGCTTTTATGGTTCCTCTGGAAACACCATATATTTT,CASSFYGSSGNTIYF
TRBJ2-3,many,TRBV7-9,-,TGTGCCAGCAGCTGGTGGCAAACTAGCACAGATACGCAGTATTTT,CASSWWQTSTDTQYF
TRBJ2-1,many,TRBV24-1,TRBD2,TGTGCCACCAGTCCACCCCCCCGGGACAGGCCGACTAGCGGGACGCCAAATGAGCAGTTCTTC,CATSPPPRDRPTSGTPNEQFF
TRBJ1-5,many,TRBV28,-,TGTGCCAGCCAGAGGCTGAGCGCAAATCAGCCCCAGCATTTT,CASQRLSANQPQHF
TRBJ2-7,few,TRBV5-4,TRBD2,TGTGCCAGCAGCCGGGACTACGACTACGAGCAGTACTTC,CASSRDYDYEQYF
TRBJ2-2,many,TRBV19,TRBD2,TGTGCCAGTAGTCCCCACCGTGGACTAGCGGTTAATATCCCTCCAGATTCAGCCGGGGAGCTGTTTTTT,CASSPHRGLAVNIPPDSAGELFF
TRBJ2-2,many,TRBV6-5,-,TGTGCCACCCGGGGGTCCGGGGAGCTGTTTTTT,CATRGSGELFF
TRBJ2-4,many,TRBV28,-,TGTGCCAGCAGTCCTTGGGAAGGAAACAAAAACATTCAGTACTTC,CASSPWEGNKNIQYF
TRBJ1-1,many,TRBV20-1,TRBD1,TGCAGTGCTAGATCCAGACAGGGGTATATTGAGGGGGCTGAAGCTTTCTTT,CSARSRQGYIEGAEAFF
TRBJ2-5,many,TRBV21-1,-,TGTGCCAGCAGCAAAACTAGCGGAAGAGAGACCCAGTACTTC,CASSKTSGRETQYF
TRBJ2-1,many,TRBV5-4,-,TGTGCCAGCAGCTTGGTGGCGGAGGCGGGCAATGAGCAGTTCTTC,CASSLVAEAGNEQFF
TRBJ2-3,many,TRBV10-2,TRBD2,TGCGCCAGCAGTGAAGCCTGGCTAGCGGACGCAGATACGCAGTATTTT,CASSEAWLADADTQYF
TRBJ2-7,-,TRBV29-1,-,TGCAGCGTTGGATCCCGGGACCGCCGGCGCGAGCAGTACTTC,CSVGSRDRRREQYF
TRBJ2-2,-,TRBV25-1,-,TGTGCCAGCAGCCGGGCCGGGGAGCTGTTTTTT,CASSRAGELFF
TRBJ2-5,many,TRBV20-1,-,TGCAGTGCTAGAGATGTTCAGGCCCGAGAGACCCAGTACTTC,CSARDVQARETQYF
TRBJ1-2,-,TRBV27,TRBD1,TGTGCCAGCAGTCAACTAGGGACAGAGTATGGCTACACCTTC,CASSQLGTEYGYTF
TRBJ2-1,few,TRBV5-4,TRBD2,TGTGCCAGCAGCCCTCCTCCTAGCGGCACCGGGGATGAGCAGTTCTTC,CASSPPPSGTGDEQFF
TRBJ2-1,many,TRBV28,TRBD2,TGTGCCAGCAGTTTATTAAGACTAGCCTCCTACAATGAGCAGTTCTTC,CASSLLRLASYNEQFF
TRBJ2-5,many,TRBV7-6,-,TGTGCCAGCAGCTCCCCCACACAAGAGACCCAGTACTTC,CASSSPTQETQYF
TRBJ2-6,many,TRBV7-8,TRBD2,TGTGCCAGCAGCCCCGTGGGACTAGACTTCTCTGGGGCCAACGTCCTGACTTTC,CASSPVGLDFSGANVLTF
TRBJ2-3,many,TRBV5-4,-,TGTGCCAGCAGCCGGAGGGAATTTACCACAGATACGCAGTATTTT,CASSRREFTTDTQYF
TRBJ2-3,many,TRBV7-2,TRBD2,TGTGCCAGCAGCTCCGGGACTAGCGGGTTCACAGATACGCAGTATTTT,CASSSGTSGFTDTQYF
TRBJ2-1,few,TRBV14,TRBD2,TGTGCCAGCAGCTGGGGACTAGCGGGAGGGTATGAGCAGTTCTTC,CASSWGLAGGYEQFF
TRBJ1-1,-,TRBV6-6,-,TGTGCCAGCAGTTTAACAGGGTTGGGAGGGGTTTTCTTT,CASSLTGLGGVFF
TRBJ2-3,-,TRBV15,-,TGTGCCACCAGCAGAGAACCCCGGACAAAAGATACGCAGTATTTT,CATSREPRTKDTQYF
TRBJ1-5,-,TRBV12-3/TRBV12-4,TRBD1,TGTGCCAGCAGTTTAGCACAGGGGGGCAATCAGCCCCAGCATTTT,CASSLAQGGNQPQHF
TRBJ2-2,many,TRBV28,-,TGTGCCAGCAGTCTCGCGGGGAACACCGGGGAGCTGTTTTTT,CASSLAGNTGELFF
TRBJ2-2,few,TRBV24-1,-,TGTGCCACCAGTGAACACCGGGACAAGGCAGCGCTGTTTTTT,CATSEHRDKAALFF